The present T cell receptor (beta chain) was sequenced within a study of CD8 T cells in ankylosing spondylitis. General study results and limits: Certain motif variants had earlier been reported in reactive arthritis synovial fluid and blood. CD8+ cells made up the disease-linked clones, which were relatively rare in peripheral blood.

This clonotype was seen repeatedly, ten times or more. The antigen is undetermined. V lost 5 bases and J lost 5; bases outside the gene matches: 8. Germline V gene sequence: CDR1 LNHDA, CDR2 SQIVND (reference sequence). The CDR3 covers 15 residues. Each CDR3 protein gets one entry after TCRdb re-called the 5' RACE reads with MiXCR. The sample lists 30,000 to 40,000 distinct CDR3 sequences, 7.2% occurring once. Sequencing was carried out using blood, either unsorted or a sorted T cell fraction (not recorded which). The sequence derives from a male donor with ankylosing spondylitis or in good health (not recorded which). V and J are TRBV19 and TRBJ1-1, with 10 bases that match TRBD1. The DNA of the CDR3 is TGTGCCAGTAGTGTTCCCGGGACAGGGGAAACTGAAGCTTTCTTT. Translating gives CASSVPGTGETEAFF.